This T cell receptor (beta chain) was documented in a study of patients and donors after allogeneic stem cell transplantation. Using its own MiXCR run on the RT-PCR reads, TCRdb lists one record per CDR3 protein. The sample includes approximately 88,000 distinct CDR3 sequences, 5% of them seen just once. The length of the CDR3 is 15 residues. The J segment lost 4 bases and the V segment lost 2 bases, leaving 5 bases of the junction unmatched. The V gene's germline CDR1 is KGHDR and CDR2 SFDVKD. This clonotype showed up just a few times. The sample consisted of blood, either unsorted or a sorted T cell fraction (not recorded which). The rearrangement uses TRBV24-1 and TRBJ2-3; 7 positions agree with TRBD2. This clonotype was sampled from a human donor who was either an allogeneic HSCT recipient or a stem cell or donor lymphocyte infusion donor (not recorded which). It is not recorded whose cells these are; they may come from a transplant donor. CDR3 bases: TGTGCCACCAGTGATTCAGCGGGGAACGCAGATACGCAGTATTTT. Translation gives CATSDSAGNADTQYF.